This TCR beta chain was identified in a study of blood T cell repertoires in COVID-19. TCRdb's copy holds only in-frame clones and misses some; the assay was immunoSEQ multiplex PCR. Among around 200,000 clones listed, about 81% were seen once. There are 14 residues in the CDR3. CDR1 GTSNPN and CDR2 SVGIG come from the germline V gene (reference sequence). Trimming left V 3 bases short and J 5 bases short, with 14 bases between. This TCR came from a young man with active or convalescent COVID-19. The rearrangement uses TRBV30 and TRBJ2-1; possibly TRBD2 for D (6 bases). The sequencing sample was made of peripheral blood. The CDR3, as DNA: TGTGCCTGGAGGGAGGGCGTAGGCGACAATGAGCAGTTCTTC. Translated, it gives CAWREGVGDNEQFF.